The present TCR beta chain was sequenced within a study of OX40 agonist ivuxolimab in advanced cancers. Produced via immunoSEQ multiplex PCR; TCRdb's table is partial and in-frame only. The sample consists of 17,000 or so clones, 70% to 90% of them appearing once. Regarding this clone: In the same sample, other DNA sequences code for this CDR3.

This material consisted of CD4+ or CD8+ T cells sorted from blood, taken in a trial of the OX40 agonist ivuxolimab. The clonotype was recovered from an adult with an advanced solid tumor such as melanoma, head and neck, liver or kidney cancer.

The CDR3 nucleotides are TGTGCCAGTACGACGGGAGGGCCAATTCTTCCCGCCTACAATGAGCAGTTCTTC. Translation gives CASTTGGPILPAYNEQFF. The chain couples TRBV19 to TRBJ2-1, with 8 nucleotides matching TRBD2. This CDR3 comprises 18 residues. Trimming cost V 7 bases and J 2 bases; bases outside gene matches: 16. Germline V lookup: CDR1 LNHDA, CDR2 SQIVND (reference sequence).